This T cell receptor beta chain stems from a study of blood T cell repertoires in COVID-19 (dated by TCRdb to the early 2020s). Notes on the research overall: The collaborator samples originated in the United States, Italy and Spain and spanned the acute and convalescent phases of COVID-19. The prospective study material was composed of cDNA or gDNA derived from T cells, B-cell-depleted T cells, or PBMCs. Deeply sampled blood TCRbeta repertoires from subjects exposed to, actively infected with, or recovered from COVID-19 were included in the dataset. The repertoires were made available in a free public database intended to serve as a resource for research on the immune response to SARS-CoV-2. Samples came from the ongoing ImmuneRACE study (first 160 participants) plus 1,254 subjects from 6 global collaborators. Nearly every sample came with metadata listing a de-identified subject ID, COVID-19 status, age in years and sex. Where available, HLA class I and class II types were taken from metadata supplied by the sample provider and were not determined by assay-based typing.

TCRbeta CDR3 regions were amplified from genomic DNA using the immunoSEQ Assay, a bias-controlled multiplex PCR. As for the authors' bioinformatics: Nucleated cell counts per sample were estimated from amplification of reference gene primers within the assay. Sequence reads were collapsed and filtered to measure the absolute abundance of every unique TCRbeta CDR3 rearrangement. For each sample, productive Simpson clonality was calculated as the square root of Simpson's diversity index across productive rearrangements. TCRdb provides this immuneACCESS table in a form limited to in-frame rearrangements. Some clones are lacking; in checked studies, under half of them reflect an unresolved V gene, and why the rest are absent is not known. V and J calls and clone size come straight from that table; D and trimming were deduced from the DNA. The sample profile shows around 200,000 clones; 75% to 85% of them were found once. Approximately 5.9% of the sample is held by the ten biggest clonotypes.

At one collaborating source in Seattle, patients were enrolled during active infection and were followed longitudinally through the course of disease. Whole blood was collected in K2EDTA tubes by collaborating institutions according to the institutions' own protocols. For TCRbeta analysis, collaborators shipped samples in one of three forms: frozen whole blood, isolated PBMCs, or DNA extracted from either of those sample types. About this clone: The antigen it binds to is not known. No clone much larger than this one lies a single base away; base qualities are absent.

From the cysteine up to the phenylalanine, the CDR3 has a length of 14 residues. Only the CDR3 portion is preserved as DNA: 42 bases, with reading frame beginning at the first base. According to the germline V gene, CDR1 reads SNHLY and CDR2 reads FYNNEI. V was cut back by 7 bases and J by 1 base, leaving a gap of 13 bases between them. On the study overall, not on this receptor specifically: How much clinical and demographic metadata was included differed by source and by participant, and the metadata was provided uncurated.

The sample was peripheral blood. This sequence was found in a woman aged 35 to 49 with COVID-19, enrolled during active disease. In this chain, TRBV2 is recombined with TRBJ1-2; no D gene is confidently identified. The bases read TGTGCCAGCATCGACGCGGCAGTTAACTATGGCTACACCTTC. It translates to CASIDAAVNYGYTF.